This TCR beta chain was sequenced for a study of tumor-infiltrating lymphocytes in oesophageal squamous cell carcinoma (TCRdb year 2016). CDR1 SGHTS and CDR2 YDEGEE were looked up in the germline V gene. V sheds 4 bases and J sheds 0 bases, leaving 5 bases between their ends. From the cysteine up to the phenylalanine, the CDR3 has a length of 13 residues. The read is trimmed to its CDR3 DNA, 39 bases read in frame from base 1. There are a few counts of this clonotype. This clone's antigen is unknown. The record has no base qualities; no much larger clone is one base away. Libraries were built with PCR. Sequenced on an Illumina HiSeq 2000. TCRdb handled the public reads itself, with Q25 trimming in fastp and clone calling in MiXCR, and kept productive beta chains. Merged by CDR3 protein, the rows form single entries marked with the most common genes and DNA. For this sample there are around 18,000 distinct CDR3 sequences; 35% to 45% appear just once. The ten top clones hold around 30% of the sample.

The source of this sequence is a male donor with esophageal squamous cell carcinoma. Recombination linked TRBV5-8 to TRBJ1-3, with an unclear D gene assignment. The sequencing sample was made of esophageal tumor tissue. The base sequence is TGTGCCAGCAGCCTCAGCTCTGGAAACACCATATATTTT. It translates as CASSLSSGNTIYF.